A single sample is the source of the 28 T cell receptor beta chains below, sequenced in a study of beta chain features in type 1 diabetes. Study-wide points: Moderately but significantly shorter TCRB CDR3s were found in Type 1 diabetes patients in all four CD4+ subsets.

As every portion of the isolated RNA was reverse transcribed, the sequencing read expressed TCRB transcripts. Profiled with immunoSEQ multiplex PCR; TCRdb holds only in-frame clones, not every one. The sample lists about 660,000 clones; about an eighth were seen once. Their recognized antigens are unknown. The material sequenced was naive CD4+ T cells from blood. All receptors come from a man aged 18 to 29 with type 1 diabetes.

The chain carries TRBV12-5 and TRBJ2-5, with D perhaps TRBD1 (6 bases). Germline V gene lookup returns CDR1 LGHNT and CDR2 FRNRAP. V was pared by 7 bases and J by 1 base, with 16 bases between. The CDR3 is 15 amino acids. This CDR3 is CASAVTGRIQETQYF. The CDR3 bases are TGTGCTAGTGCCGTGACAGGACGAATCCAAGAGACCCAGTACTTC.

The J gene is TRBJ1-6, the V gene TRBV9; D gene uncertain. Germline V gene lookup returns CDR1 SGDLS and CDR2 YYNGEE. V was clipped by 0 bases and J by 12 bases, with 16 bases between them. The length of the CDR3 is 15 residues. CDR3 loop: CASSVESGSDQPLHF. As DNA, the CDR3 is TGTGCCAGCAGCGTAGAATCTGGATCTGATCAACCCCTCCACTTT.

Only a few counts were recorded for this clone. The gene calls are TRBV10-3 and TRBJ2-7, with D possibly being TRBD2 (5 bases). This CDR3 has 13 residues. Germline CDR1 and CDR2: ENHRY and SYGVKD. V lost 6 bases, J lost 5 bases, and 14 bases lay in between. CDR3 protein: CAIRLAREDEQYF. CDR3 DNA: TGTGCCATCAGGTTAGCGCGTGAGGACGAGCAGTACTTC.

This clone was seen a handful of times. This chain connects TRBV25-1 to TRBJ2-4, with D possibly being TRBD1 (6 bases). The CDR3 totals 14 residues. CDR1 and CDR2 from the germline V gene are MGHDK and SYGVNS. Trimming left V 4 bases short and J 8 bases short, with 15 bases between. For the CDR3, the DNA is TGTGCCAGCAGTGTCGCGACAGGTCCGGACATTCAGTACTTC. Its protein is CASSVATGPDIQYF.

This clone was counted only a few times. V usage is TRBV18 and J usage is TRBJ2-1, with D possibly being TRBD1 (5 bases). The germline V gene has CDR1 KGHSH and CDR2 LQKENI. The CDR3 has 13 residues. V was shortened by 3 bases and J by 8 bases, with 11 bases between the two germline ends. CDR3 sequence (DNA): TGTGCCAGCTCACCCCCAGGGCTCCATGAGCAGTTCTTC. Translated: CASSPPGLHEQFF.

The chain joins TRBV5-1 to TRBJ2-7; a weak D match, TRBD1 (6 bases). The CDR3 has 19 residues. Trimming stripped 0 bases from V and 4 bases from J, with 26 bases between. CDR1 is SGHRS, CDR2 YFSETQ, per germline. The CDR3, as DNA: TGCGCCAGCAGCTTGGAATCCGGACCCCAGGGGCCCCGGCGATACGAGCAGTACTTC. It specifies CASSLESGPQGPRRYEQYF.

This clone was counted between two and nine times. The chain joins TRBV9 to TRBJ1-6; the D is unclear. Germline V gives CDR1 SGDLS, CDR2 YYNGEE. The V end lost 2 bases, the J end lost 9 bases, and 12 bases lay between the germline ends. This CDR3 has 14 residues. CDR3 in amino acids: CASSVRTSRSPLHF. DNA for the CDR3: TGTGCCAGCAGCGTTAGAACATCTCGTTCACCCCTCCACTTT.

This clone came up a few times. This sequence joins TRBV5-1 and TRBJ2-3, with TRBD1 as a possible D gene (5 bases). The CDR3 is 17 residues long. Germline V gene sequence: CDR1 SGHRS, CDR2 YFSETQ. The ends were cut back, 0 bases at V and 0 bases at J, with 14 bases in the middle. The CDR3 spells CASSLAMQGVSTDTQYF. The CDR3 nucleotides read TGCGCCAGCAGCTTGGCTATGCAGGGCGTAAGCACAGATACGCAGTATTTT.

The V and J genes are TRBV2 and TRBJ2-4, with unresolved D. V gave up 6 bases and J gave up 6 bases, with 3 bases separating them. The germline CDR1 and CDR2 sequences are SNHLY and FYNNEI. The length of the CDR3 is 10 residues. The CDR3 bases are TGTGCCAGCAGCCTAAACATTCAGTACTTC. Translated, it gives CASSLNIQYF.

This clone was detected only a few times. V is TRBV6-6 and J is TRBJ1-4; D gene unclear. V was clipped by 4 bases and J by 0 bases, with 12 bases between them. Germline V gene lookup returns CDR1 MNHNY and CDR2 SVGAGI (reference sequence). The CDR3 sequence is 16 residues long. The CDR3 nucleotides are TGTGCCAGCAGTTCCTCTTGGTCTGCAACTAATGAAAAACTGTTTTTT. It specifies CASSSSWSATNEKLFF.

This clone was counted between two and nine times. The chain joins TRBV9 to TRBJ1-1; D unclear. V was trimmed by 0 bases and J by 4 bases, leaving 10 bases between them. This CDR3 comprises 14 residues. Per the germline V gene, CDR1 is SGDLS and CDR2 is YYNGEE. The DNA for the CDR3 is TGTGCCAGCAGCGTAGAGGTTACAGCCACTGAAGCTTTCTTT. It translates to CASSVEVTATEAFF.

The gene calls are TRBV7-2 and TRBJ2-1; TRBD2 might be the D (5 bases). The CDR3 length is 13 residues. Germline loops: CDR1 SGHTA, CDR2 FQGNSA. The germline V and J ends were trimmed by 5 bases and 6 bases, with 11 bases remaining between them. As DNA, the CDR3 is TGTGCCAGCAGCCCCGGTCGGGGCAATGAGCAGTTCTTC. Translation gives CASSPGRGNEQFF.

The chain combines TRBV29-1 with TRBJ2-7; D remains ambiguous. The CDR3 is 11 amino acids. From germline, CDR1 is SQVTM and CDR2 ANQGSEA. V lost 1 base and J lost 7, with 8 bases in between. The chain's CDR3 is CSVEVVSEQYF. The CDR3 DNA reads TGCAGCGTTGAAGTCGTCAGTGAGCAGTACTTC.

This chain links TRBV5-1 with TRBJ1-4; 11 bases line up with TRBD1. Per the germline V gene, CDR1 is SGHRS and CDR2 is YFSETQ. This CDR3 has 18 residues. With V trimmed by 6 bases and J by 7 bases, 17 bases remained unmatched. DNA for the CDR3: TGCGCCAGCACCCCAGGGACAGGGGGAAGAAGGTACAGTGAAAAACTGTTTTTT. It translates to CASTPGTGGRRYSEKLFF.

This clone has a handful of counts. The J gene is TRBJ2-6, the V gene TRBV7-9, with 8 bases matching TRBD1. Trimming took 5 bases from V and 3 from J; bases not matched to a gene: 12. CDR1 SEHNR and CDR2 FQNEAQ come from the germline V gene (reference sequence). The CDR3 consists of 18 residues. This chain's CDR3 is CASSLPIGQGRGANVLTF. The CDR3 nucleotides are TGTGCCAGCAGCCTACCAATCGGACAGGGCCGTGGGGCCAACGTCCTGACTTTC.

In its sample, this clone was seen a few times. The V and J genes are TRBV7-2 and TRBJ2-3, with TRBD1 matching over 7 bases. Unmatched junction bases numbered 1, after V lost 3 bases and J lost 1 base. Germline CDR1 reads SGHTA; CDR2 reads FQGNSA. This CDR3 region has 14 residues. CDR3 coding DNA: TGTGCCAGCAGCTTCCAGGGGGGCACAGATACGCAGTATTTT. This sequence encodes CASSFQGGTDTQYF.

This clone was observed a few times. The rearrangement uses TRBV4-3 and TRBJ1-1, with D hard to call. The CDR3 totals 16 residues. Germline V gene lookup returns CDR1 LGHNA and CDR2 YSLEER. V lost 0 bases, J lost 1 base, and 12 bases lay in between. The DNA for the CDR3 is TGCGCCAGCAGCCAAGATCTGGGTCGAGGGAACACTGAAGCTTTCTTT. This codes for CASSQDLGRGNTEAFF.

This clone was seen more than once but under ten times. This sequence joins TRBV9 and TRBJ2-1; TRBD2 agrees at 9 bases. CDR1 and CDR2 (germline): SGDLS, YYNGEE. The CDR3 is 16 amino acids. V was pared by 0 bases and J by 4 bases, with 5 bases of the junction left unmatched. This CDR3 reads CASSVVASGVYNEQFF. CDR3 DNA sequence: TGTGCCAGCAGCGTAGTAGCTAGCGGGGTTTACAATGAGCAGTTCTTC.

As to this clone: This sample includes further DNA sequences coding for the same CDR3. This chain joins TRBV28 and TRBJ1-2; no definite D call. The V gene lost 2 bases and the J gene lost 2 bases, with 6 bases spanning the gap. Germline CDR1 reads MDHEN; CDR2 reads SYDVKM. This CDR3 comprises 13 residues. The CDR3 region has the DNA TGTGCCAGCAGTTTAGGGCAGAACTATGGCTACACCTTC. Translated, it gives CASSLGQNYGYTF.

The rearrangement joins TRBV5-4 to TRBJ1-1, with 10 bases matching TRBD1. Germline V gene data show CDR1 as SGHNT and CDR2 as YYREEE (reference sequence). The ends lost 10 bases at V and 6 bases at J; junction bases unmatched: 6. The CDR3 contains 12 residues. The CDR3 nucleotides read TGTGCCTACAAGGGGACAGGGGCTGAAGCTTTCTTT. Protein sequence: CAYKGTGAEAFF.

This chain connects TRBV29-1 to TRBJ1-5, with a tentative D call TRBD1 (5 bases). Germline assignment: CDR1 SQVTM and CDR2 ANQGSEA. With 6 bases removed from V and 7 bases from J, the gap between germline ends came to 16 bases. The CDR3 spans 13 residues. CDR3 amino acids: CSVGGGWGQPQHF. The CDR3 region has the DNA TGCAGCGTAGGAGGCGGATGGGGCCAGCCCCAGCATTTT.

Turning to this clone: Additional DNA sequences in this sample encode the identical CDR3. V is TRBV30 and J is TRBJ1-3; D remains ambiguous. The CDR3 covers 12 residues. Germline CDR1 and CDR2: GTSNPN and SVGIG (reference sequence). Trimming pared 2 bases from V and 0 bases from J, leaving 2 bases between. In DNA, the CDR3 is TGTGCCTGGAGTTACTCTGGAAACACCATATATTTT. It codes for CAWSYSGNTIYF.

This chain connects TRBV7-8 to TRBJ1-2; 8 bases are shared with TRBD1. V lost 2 bases, J lost 2 bases, and 1 base stayed unmatched. Germline V lookup: CDR1 SGHVS, CDR2 FQNEAQ. The CDR3 loop spans 14 amino acids. The CDR3 loop reads CASSLQGANYGYTF. As DNA, the CDR3 is TGTGCCAGCAGCTTACAGGGGGCCAACTATGGCTACACCTTC.

About this clone: A read error may produce the germline difference seen at one junction end. The chain is built from TRBV7-7 and TRBJ2-3; D possibly corresponds to TRBD2 (7 bases). This CDR3 spans 15 amino acids. Germline V CDR1 and CDR2: SSHAT, FNYEAQ (reference sequence). The CDR3, as DNA: TGTGCTAGCAGCGCGGGGGCCCGCGGTACAGATACGCAGTATTTT. Translating it yields CASSAGARGTDTQYF.

This clone was found a few times. The sample has other DNA sequences that encode this CDR3 too. The chain employs TRBV29-1 and TRBJ1-4; a weak D match, TRBD1 (5 bases). CDR3 length: 13 residues. CDR1 and CDR2 (germline): SQVTM, ANQGSEA. V was clipped by 6 bases and J by 1 base, with 9 bases between them. The CDR3 nucleotides are TGCAGCGTCCTGAGGGGAACTAATGAAAAACTGTTTTTT. Its protein is CSVLRGTNEKLFF. The full variable domain, its missing parts supplied by reference TRBV29-1 and TRBJ1-4, is SAVISQKPSRDICQRGTSLTIQCQVDSQVTMMFWYRQQPGQSLTLIATANQGSEATYESGFVIDKFPISRPNLTFSTLTVSNMSPEDSSIYLCSVLRGTNEKLFFGSGTQLSVL.

This chain links TRBV19 with TRBJ2-6, with D tentatively TRBD1 or TRBD2 (5 bases each). CDR1 is LNHDA and CDR2 is SQIVND in the germline V gene (reference sequence). V was trimmed by 4 bases and J by 4 bases, leaving 8 bases between them. The CDR3 runs 14 residues. CDR3 sequence: CASSTGTGANVLTF. The CDR3 DNA sequence: TGTGCCAGTAGTACAGGGACCGGGGCCAACGTCCTGACTTTC.

Points on this clone: The junction and the germline gene differ at one end; a read error may be behind it. The chain couples TRBV7-7 to TRBJ2-7; the match to TRBD1 covers 8 bases. The germline V gene encodes CDR1 SSHAT and CDR2 FNYEAQ (reference sequence). The CDR3 runs 13 residues. CDR3 sequence reads: CASSPRTGYEQYF. The CDR3 nucleotides are TGTGCTAGCAGCCCGAGGACAGGGTACGAGCAGTACTTC.

This clone was counted between two and nine times. J is TRBJ2-7 and V is TRBV7-2; D not resolved. Looked up from germline, CDR1 is SGHTA and CDR2 is FQGNSA. Trimming stripped 1 base from V and 1 base from J, with 11 bases between. This CDR3 comprises 15 residues. CDR3 sequence: CASSLGTAKSYEQYF. CDR3 bases: TGTGCCAGCAGCTTAGGTACGGCCAAATCCTACGAGCAGTACTTC. The full variable domain, with the rest looked up from reference TRBV7-2 and TRBJ2-7, is GAGVSQSPSNKVTEKGKDVELRCDPISGHTALYWYRQSLGQGLEFLIYFQGNSAPDKSGLPSDRFSAERTGGSVSTLTIQRTQQEDSAVYLCASSLGTAKSYEQYFGPGTRLTVT.